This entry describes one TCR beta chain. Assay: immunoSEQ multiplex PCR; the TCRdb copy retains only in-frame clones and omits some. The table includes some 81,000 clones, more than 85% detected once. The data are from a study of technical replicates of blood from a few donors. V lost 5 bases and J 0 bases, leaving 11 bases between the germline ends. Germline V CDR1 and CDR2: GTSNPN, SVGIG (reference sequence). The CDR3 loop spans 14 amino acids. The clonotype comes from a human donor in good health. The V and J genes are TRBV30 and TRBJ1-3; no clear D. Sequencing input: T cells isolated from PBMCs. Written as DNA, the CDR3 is TGTGCCTGGGAGAGAAGCCGCTCTGGAAACACCATATATTTT. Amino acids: CAWERSRSGNTIYF.